This T cell receptor beta chain was profiled in a study of CD8 T cells in Susac syndrome. An input of roughly 0.5 to 1 ug of RNA was subjected to reverse transcription using random hexamers. An immunoSEQ multiplex PCR amplified TCR beta CDR3 over 54 Vbeta and 13 Jbeta. TCRdb fed the immunoSEQ multiplex PCR reads into MiXCR, producing one record per CDR3 protein. The sample yields fewer than 85,000 distinct CDR3 sequences, 85% to 95% seen once. Study-level points and caveats: The study admitted that it had a relatively small number of individuals in its TCR sequencing and HLA analysis.

This clonotype was counted a single time. The target antigen is unknown. The V and J ends lost 6 bases and 6 bases respectively, with 11 bases between them. Germline loops: CDR1 LNHDA, CDR2 SQIVND (reference sequence). This CDR3 region has 13 residues. The V gene is TRBV19, the J gene TRBJ2-2, with D possibly called TRBD1 or TRBD2 (6 bases each). What was sequenced was CD8+ T cells from PBMCs. The receptor's source is a human donor with Susac syndrome. DNA of the CDR3: TGTGCCAGTAGCCATGGGGGGCCCGGGGAGCTGTTTTTT. Protein: CASSHGGPGELFF.